This is a list of T cell receptor beta chains from one sample in a study of T cell responses to AZD1222 COVID-19 vaccine. Sequenced by immunoSEQ multiplex PCR; TCRdb stores in-frame clones only, minus some. The table lists about 75,000 clones, around nine tenths of them singletons. The sequences come from peripheral blood, collected 28 days after the second AZD1222 dose. The source is an adult who received the AZD1222 COVID-19 vaccine. The CDR3 runs from the conserved cysteine through the conserved F or W. The D gene is left open where the match is weak. A row's size may be missing; if present it is once, few, many or a size class.

J,size,D,V,length,DNA,CDR3
TRBJ1-1,once,.,TRBV6-1,14,TGTGCCAGCAGTGAGGGACCTGGCGGGACTGAAGCTTTCTTT,CASSEGPGGTEAFF
TRBJ2-2,.,.,TRBV4-1,17,TGCGCCAGCAGCCAAGAAGACGGATACCTGAACACCGGGGAGCTGTTTTTT,CASSQEDGYLNTGELFF
TRBJ1-2,.,TRBD1,TRBV28,13,TGTGCCAGCAGCCAGACAGGGGGCAATGGCTACACCTTC,CASSQTGGNGYTF
TRBJ2-7,.,.,TRBV7-8,18,TGTGCCAGCAGCTTAAACAGGCAACTCCGGACCAGTTCACTCGAGCAGTACTTC,CASSLNRQLRTSSLEQYF
TRBJ2-1,once,TRBD1,TRBV5-1,17,TGCGCCAGCAGCTTGGTGTCGTCCGGACAGGGTACCCATGAGCAGTTCTTC,CASSLVSSGQGTHEQFF
TRBJ2-7,.,.,TRBV11-2,12,TGTGCCAGCAGCTTCTACTCCTACGAGCAGTACTTC,CASSFYSYEQYF
TRBJ1-1,.,TRBD1,TRBV13,14,TGTGCCAGCAGCTCCACAGGGGTGAACACTGAAGCTTTCTTT,CASSSTGVNTEAFF
TRBJ1-1,few,.,TRBV11-3,13,TGTGCCAGCAGCCTCTACCAAAACACTGAAGCTTTCTTT,CASSLYQNTEAFF
TRBJ2-1,.,TRBD2,TRBV14,15,TGTGCCAGCAGCCAAGGGACTAGCCGCGACAATGAGCAGTTCTTC,CASSQGTSRDNEQFF
TRBJ2-2,.,TRBD1,TRBV24-1,15,TGTGCCACTCGACCCGGGACAGCAAACACCGGGGAGCTGTTTTTT,CATRPGTANTGELFF
TRBJ1-1,.,.,TRBV29-1,13,TGCAGCGTGTGGGGGCGCGTGAACACTGAAGCTTTCTTT,CSVWGRVNTEAFF
TRBJ1-1,.,.,TRBV7-2,14,TGTGCCAGCAGCTTAGTCCGGGGAGCGGGTGAAGCTTTCTTT,CASSLVRGAGEAFF
TRBJ2-3,.,.,TRBV7-3,13,TGTGCCAGCAGCTTCCAGAGCACAGATACGCAGTATTTT,CASSFQSTDTQYF
TRBJ2-5,.,.,TRBV3-1/TRBV3-2,12,TGTGCCAGCAGCCAAGTTCAAGAGACCCAGTACTTC,CASSQVQETQYF
TRBJ2-2,.,TRBD2,TRBV7-9,12,TGTGAAAGCGGGGACCATGGCGGGGAGCTGTTTTTT,CESGDHGGELFF
TRBJ2-7,once,.,TRBV20-1,11,TGCAGTCAGGGGAGCTCCTACGAGCAGTACTTC,CSQGSSYEQYF
TRBJ2-7,.,TRBD1,TRBV30,13,TGTGCCTGGAGTGTAACAGGGGGCCACGAGCAGTACTTC,CAWSVTGGHEQYF
TRBJ2-6,.,TRBD1,TRBV18,19,TGTGCCAGCTCACCGACCGATTCGACAGGGGGCGCTGGGGCCAACGTCCTGACTTTC,CASSPTDSTGGAGANVLTF
TRBJ1-2,.,.,TRBV10-1,14,TGCGCCAGCAGTGAGTCGACCGACGACTATGGCTACACCTTC,CASSESTDDYGYTF
TRBJ1-2,.,.,TRBV27,17,TGTGCCAGCAGAGCAAGGACACCCAATGAACTTAACTATGGCTACACCTTC,CASRARTPNELNYGYTF
TRBJ2-7,.,.,TRBV7-8,15,TGTGCCAGCAGCTTATCAATGACGAGTTTCTACGAGCAGTACTTC,CASSLSMTSFYEQYF
TRBJ2-5,.,TRBD2,TRBV2,19,TGTGCCAGCAGTGCCTCGGGGACTAGCGGGGGATCGAGCCAAGAGACCCAGTACTTC,CASSASGTSGGSSQETQYF
TRBJ2-1,.,.,TRBV15,18,TGTGCCACCAGCAGAGATCCCCCCCAGGCCGATACCTACAATGAGCAGTTCTTC,CATSRDPPQADTYNEQFF
TRBJ1-1,.,.,TRBV18,13,TGTGCCAGCTCACGGGCGAAAGGGGAGTCAGCTTTCTTT,CASSRAKGESAFF
TRBJ2-7,.,TRBD1,TRBV30,13,TGTGCCTGGAGTGTGACAGGGATCTACGAGCAGTACTTC,CAWSVTGIYEQYF
TRBJ2-7,.,TRBD2,TRBV6-5,14,TGTGCCACAGGGAATAGCGGGGGAGGCTACGAGCAGTACTTC,CATGNSGGGYEQYF
TRBJ2-7,.,.,TRBV19,13,TGTGCCAGTAGTATTGGTCCCTCAGGCGAGCAGTACTTC,CASSIGPSGEQYF
TRBJ2-3,.,TRBD2,TRBV4-2,18,TGTGCCAGCAGCCCGCACCCTGGACTAGCGGGAACCACAGATACGCAGTATTTT,CASSPHPGLAGTTDTQYF
TRBJ1-5,.,TRBD1,TRBV12-5,19,TGTGCTAGTGGTTTGGCGGACAGGGGGCTTCGGTTGGGTAATCAGCCCCAGCATTTT,CASGLADRGLRLGNQPQHF
TRBJ1-1,.,.,TRBV15,14,TGTGCCACCAGCAGCAGTCCCCTTCGAGGAGAAGCTTTCTTT,CATSSSPLRGEAFF
TRBJ2-3,.,.,TRBV9,16,TGTGCCAGCAGCGCCCAGACTAGTTTCCCAACAGATACGCAGTATTTT,CASSAQTSFPTDTQYF
TRBJ1-1,.,.,TRBV11-1,13,TGTGCCAGCAGCTTAGAGTGGGGGGCTGAAGCTTTCTTT,CASSLEWGAEAFF
TRBJ1-3,.,.,TRBV30,17,TGTGCCTGGAGTGCGGGGGGCAGAGGACTCTCTGGAAACACCATATATTTT,CAWSAGGRGLSGNTIYF
TRBJ2-7,.,TRBD1,TRBV4-1,14,TGCGCCAGCAGCCATCCGGGACAGGGTGGAGAGCAGTACTTC,CASSHPGQGGEQYF
TRBJ1-6,.,TRBD1,TRBV9,15,TGTGCCAGCAGCGTAGGGGACAGGGGGAATTCACCCCTCCACTTT,CASSVGDRGNSPLHF
TRBJ1-3,few,.,TRBV30,14,TGTGCCTGGGATAGACCGGGAGGTGGAAACACCATATATTTT,CAWDRPGGGNTIYF
TRBJ2-1,.,TRBD1,TRBV7-7,15,TGTGCCAGCAGCCCGGGACAGGGGTTGTCCGGTGAGCAGTTCTTC,CASSPGQGLSGEQFF
TRBJ1-3,.,.,TRBV7-2,16,TGTGCCAGCAGCCCCCAGACTGGGAACTCTGGAAACACCATATATTTT,CASSPQTGNSGNTIYF
TRBJ1-2,.,.,TRBV6-5,15,TGTGCCAGCAGTTATAGGGGGATGTACACCTATGGCTACACCTTC,CASSYRGMYTYGYTF
TRBJ1-2,.,.,TRBV2,12,TGTGCCAGCAACGAGGGGAGGAGTGGCTACACCTTC,CASNEGRSGYTF
TRBJ2-1,.,.,TRBV5-4,15,TGTGCCAGCAGCTTGGCCTCCCCCGGTCGGAATGAGCAGTTCTTC,CASSLASPGRNEQFF
TRBJ1-1,.,.,TRBV19,15,TGTGCCAGTAGTCTCCGGACCGCGGTCGCGACTGAAGCTTTCTTT,CASSLRTAVATEAFF